This TCR beta chain was found in a study of blood T cell repertoires in COVID-19. On the study more broadly: The samples span acute and convalescent COVID-19 from the United States, Italy and Spain. PBMCs, B-cell-depleted T cells, or T cells provided the cDNA or gDNA that made up the material.

Authors' analysis steps: Amplification of reference gene primers provided the estimated nucleated cell counts. The data were produced by immunoSEQ multiplex PCR, yet TCRdb's version contains in-frame clones alone and is incomplete. V, J and clone size derive from that table, while D and trimming were established from the DNA sequence. The sample shows around 75,000 clones, approximately 90% of them seen only once. This CDR3 is 13 amino acids long. Germline values: CDR1 KGHSH, CDR2 LQKENI. With 3 bases clipped from V and 4 bases from J, the junction kept 2 bases outside the gene matches. This clone was picked up one time.

Sequences were obtained from peripheral blood. The TCR comes from a human donor in a cohort sampled during active COVID-19. J is TRBJ1-2 and V is TRBV18, with 7 nucleotides matching TRBD1. The CDR3 DNA reads TGTGCCAGCTCACCCGACAGGGCCTATGGCTACACCTTC. This translates into CASSPDRAYGYTF.